This T cell receptor (beta chain) appears in the sequencing data of a study of T cell changes during pregnancy in multiple sclerosis. The protocol was immunoSEQ multiplex PCR, while the TCRdb copy is restricted to in-frame clones and leaves out a portion. The table includes under 50,000 clones, about 89% detected once. This CDR3 is 18 amino acids long. The germline V gene has CDR1 SGHRS and CDR2 YFSETQ. Trimming stripped 4 bases from V and 2 bases from J, with 25 bases between. This chain links TRBV5-1 with TRBJ2-7; weak D call: TRBD1 (8 bases). The source was CD4+ T cells from peripheral blood mononuclear cells, collected after pregnancy. This receptor was obtained from a female donor with multiple sclerosis, enrolled in a pregnancy study. This chain's CDR3 is CASSGGQGAAGDTYEQYF. The CDR3 DNA sequence: TGCGCCAGCAGCGGTGGACAGGGAGCGGCGGGAGACACCTACGAGCAGTACTTC.